Listed here are 9 T cell receptor beta chains from one sample, sequenced in a study of early T cells in non-severe SARS-CoV-2 infection. TCRdb recomputed calls from the 5' RACE reads with MiXCR, one row per CDR3 protein. In the table there are 55,000 to 70,000 distinct CDR3 sequences, approximately 9.3% of which are singletons. The sequencing sample was made of whole blood. Receptor source: an adult who was a healthcare worker with PCR-confirmed SARS-CoV-2 infection or an uninfected control (not recorded which).

This clonotype has ten or more counts. The rearrangement links TRBV7-9 to TRBJ2-3; no clear D gene. This CDR3 has 14 residues. V lost 2 bases and J 2 bases, leaving 8 bases between the germline ends. Germline V gene lookup returns CDR1 SEHNR and CDR2 FQNEAQ (reference sequence). The CDR3 spells CASSLTLDTDTQYF. Written as DNA, the CDR3 is TGTGCCAGCAGCTTAACGTTAGACACAGATACGCAGTATTTT.

Many counts were recorded for this clonotype. This chain connects TRBV19 to TRBJ2-1; D gene ambiguous. Trimming took 4 bases from V and 7 from J, leaving 17 bases between them. CDR1 is LNHDA, CDR2 SQIVND, per germline (reference sequence). The CDR3 runs 15 residues. The CDR3 is CASSTPGGEKNEQFF. The CDR3 DNA sequence: TGTGCCAGTAGTACGCCTGGTGGGGAAAAAAATGAGCAGTTCTTC.

This clonotype was seen a few times. This chain joins TRBV12-3 or TRBV12-4 and TRBJ2-1, with 8 bases that match TRBD2. The junction had 10 bases not matched to a gene; V was cut back by 6 bases and J by 3 bases. This CDR3 comprises 16 residues. The CDR3 sequence is CASSPTSGGDYNEQFF. CDR3 DNA sequence: TGTGCCAGCAGCCCCACTAGCGGAGGGGACTACAATGAGCAGTTCTTC.

This clonotype was counted many times. The V call is TRBV6-2 or TRBV6-3, the J call TRBJ1-1; D is uncertain. The CDR3 totals 12 residues. V shed 6 bases and J shed 7 bases, with 12 bases lying between them. The germline gives CDR1 MNHEY, CDR2 SVGEGT. The CDR3 sequence: CASSRPNLEAFF. CDR3 nucleotide sequence: TGTGCCAGCAGCCGGCCGAACCTTGAAGCTTTCTTT.

The rearrangement links TRBV12-3 or TRBV12-4 to TRBJ2-3, with D unclear. The CDR3 spans 15 residues. V was pared by 3 bases and J by 0 bases, with 10 bases between. CDR3 DNA sequence: TGTGCCAGCAGTTTTGGCGGAGATAGCACAGATACGCAGTATTTT. It specifies CASSFGGDSTDTQYF.

This clonotype has at least ten counts. The chain recombines TRBV7-9 with TRBJ1-1; D ambiguous. V was pared by 1 base and J by 10 bases, with 7 bases between. The CDR3 has 11 amino acids. The germline gives CDR1 SEHNR, CDR2 FQNEAQ (reference sequence). The CDR3 here is CASSLVQGAFF. Here the CDR3 DNA reads TGTGCCAGCAGCTTAGTCCAAGGAGCTTTCTTT.

This clonotype was seen repeatedly, ten times or more. The chain joins TRBV20-1 to TRBJ2-5, with D perhaps TRBD1 or TRBD2 (6 bases each). CDR3 size: 12 residues. Trimming left V 6 bases short and J 6 bases short, with 14 bases between. Germline V CDR1 and CDR2: DFQATT, SNEGSKA (reference sequence). The CDR3: CSAPTGGQTQYF. CDR3 in DNA: TGCAGTGCGCCAACCGGGGGCCAGACCCAGTACTTC.

This clonotype has more than one count but fewer than ten. The rearrangement uses TRBV12-3 or TRBV12-4 and TRBJ2-1; D remains ambiguous. V shed 1 base and J shed 1 base, with 11 bases lying between them. This CDR3 is 16 amino acids long. CDR3 region: CASSLEAALSYNEQFF. In DNA, the CDR3 is TGTGCCAGCAGTTTAGAGGCCGCGTTGTCCTACAATGAGCAGTTCTTC.

This clonotype was observed many times. The J gene is TRBJ2-2, the V gene TRBV6-2 or TRBV6-3; TRBD2 matches 9 bases. The CDR3 has 16 residues. V trimming: 6 bases; J trimming: 5 bases; junction bases outside the gene matches: 10. In germline, CDR1 is MNHEY, CDR2 SVGEGT. CDR3 in amino acids: CASRASGTVRTGELFF. For the CDR3, the DNA is TGTGCCAGCAGAGCTAGCGGGACAGTTCGGACCGGGGAGCTGTTTTTT.